This T cell receptor beta chain was recovered during a study of control samples from healthy donors and cancer patients. This clone was observed a single time. TCRdb's copy holds only in-frame clones and misses some; the assay was immunoSEQ multiplex PCR. The sample consists of some 130,000 clones, over 85% of them appearing once. The sequenced sample consisted of blood. The TCR originated in a man between 25 and 39 years old in good health.

In DNA form, the CDR3 reads TGTGCCAGCAGCTTGGAGACAGATAATTCACCCCTCCACTTT. Protein: CASSLETDNSPLHF. The chain has TRBV7-9 and TRBJ1-6, with D tentatively TRBD1 (5 bases). This CDR3 region has 14 residues. Germline CDR1 and CDR2: SEHNR and FQNEAQ (reference sequence). Trimming removed 3 bases at V and 5 bases at J, with 8 bases between.